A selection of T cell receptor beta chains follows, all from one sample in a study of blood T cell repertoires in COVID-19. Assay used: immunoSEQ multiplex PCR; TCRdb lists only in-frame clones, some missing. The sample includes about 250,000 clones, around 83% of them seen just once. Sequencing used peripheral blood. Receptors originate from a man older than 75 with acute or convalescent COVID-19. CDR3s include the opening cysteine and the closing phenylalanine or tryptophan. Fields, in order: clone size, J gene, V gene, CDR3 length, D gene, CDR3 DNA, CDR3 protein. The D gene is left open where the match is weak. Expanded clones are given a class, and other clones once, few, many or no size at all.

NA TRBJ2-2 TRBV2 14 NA TGTGCCAGCAGTGCCGGACAGCGCGAAGGGGAGCTGTTTTTT CASSAGQREGELFF
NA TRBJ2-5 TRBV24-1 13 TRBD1 TGTGCCACCAGTGACCTGGACAGGGGGACCCAGTACTTC CATSDLDRGTQYF
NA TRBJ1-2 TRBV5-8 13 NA TGTGCCAGCAGCCACCGACAGGCCTATGGCTACACCTTC CASSHRQAYGYTF
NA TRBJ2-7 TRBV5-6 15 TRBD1 TGTGCCAGCAGCCCCCGGGGGACAGGGAACTACGAGCAGTACTTC CASSPRGTGNYEQYF
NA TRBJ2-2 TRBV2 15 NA TGTGCCAGCAGTAAGACAGACGCGAACACCGGGGAGCTGTTTTTT CASSKTDANTGELFF
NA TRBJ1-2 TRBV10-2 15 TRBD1 TGCGCCAGCAGGGCCACAGGGGAGGCGAACTATGGCTACACCTTC CASRATGEANYGYTF
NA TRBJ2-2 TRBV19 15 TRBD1 TGTGCCAGTAGTATAGGGGACAGGGTTGTCGGGGAGCTGTTTTTT CASSIGDRVVGELFF
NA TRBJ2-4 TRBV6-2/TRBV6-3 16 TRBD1 TGTGCCAGCAGTTACGCTTACAGGGGGGCCAAAAACATTCAGTACTTC CASSYAYRGAKNIQYF
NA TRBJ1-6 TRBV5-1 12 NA TGCGCCAGCAGGGAGGTGAATTCACCCCTCCACTTT CASREVNSPLHF
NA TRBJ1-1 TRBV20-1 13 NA TGCAGTGCTAGTAGGACAGTTGACACTGAAGCTTTCTTT CSASRTVDTEAFF
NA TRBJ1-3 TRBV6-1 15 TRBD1 TGTGCCAGCAGTGAAATCGGGACAGGGGGAAACACCATATATTTT CASSEIGTGGNTIYF
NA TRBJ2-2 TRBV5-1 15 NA TGCGCCAGCAGCTTGGATACAGGGAACACCGGGGAGCTGTTTTTT CASSLDTGNTGELFF
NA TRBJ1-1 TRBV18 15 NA TGTGCCAGCTCACCTGGGCCGCCTGGGAGCACTGAAGCTTTCTTT CASSPGPPGSTEAFF
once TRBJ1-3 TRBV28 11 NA TGTGCCAGCAGTTCCCCGGACACCATATATTTT CASSSPDTIYF
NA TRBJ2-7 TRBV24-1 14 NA TGTGCCACCGGGCTTCCCGGTCCTACCTACGAGCAGTACTTC CATGLPGPTYEQYF
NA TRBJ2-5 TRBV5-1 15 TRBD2 TGCGCCAGCAGCTCGACCCTAGCGGGAGGAGAGACCCAGTACTTC CASSSTLAGGETQYF